The 11 T cell receptor beta chains listed next were all sequenced from one sample in a study of read filtering for tumor transcriptome and immune sequencing. From approximately 400 ng of RNA, a library with molecular barcoded alpha/delta and beta/gamma adaptors was made. TCRdb reprocessed the reads via MiXCR and lists one record per CDR3 protein. The profile covers some 46,000 distinct CDR3 sequences, with about 12% appearing a single time and roughly 15% taken by the ten largest. Sequencing was performed on a population of CD138-negative cells sorted from bone marrow. These receptors originate from a donor aged 40 or older with multiple myeloma.

The sample holds many counts of this clonotype. An end of the junction differs from the germline gene, which may be a read error. J is TRBJ2-7 and V is TRBV7-2, with 7 bases lining up with TRBD1. The V gene's germline CDR1 is SGHTA and CDR2 FQGNSA. CDR3 length: 13 amino acids. CDR3 sequence (DNA): TGTGCCAGCAGCTTAGCCCTAATGGGACAGATAAACTTC. Protein product: CASSLALMGQINF.

This clonotype has at least ten counts. The V call is TRBV5-1, the J call TRBJ1-1, with D tentatively TRBD1 (5 bases). Germline lookup yields CDR1 SGHRS and CDR2 YFSETQ. The CDR3 sequence is 13 residues long. V was cut by 4 bases and J by 4 bases, with 11 bases left in between. The CDR3 loop reads CASSPSGATEAFF. The DNA for the CDR3 is TGCGCCAGCAGCCCCTCCGGGGCCACTGAAGCTTTCTTT. Complete variable domain (other parts from reference TRBV5-1 and TRBJ1-1): KAGVTQTPRYLIKTRGQQVTLSCSPISGHRSVSWYQQTPGQGLQFLFEYFSETQRNKGNFPGRFSGRQFSNSRSEMNVSTLELGDSALYLCASSPSGATEAFFGQGTRLTVV.

This clonotype was seen many times. This chain connects TRBV30 to TRBJ2-5, with 7 bases matching TRBD2. The germline V gene has CDR1 GTSNPN and CDR2 SVGIG (reference sequence). CDR3 size: 14 residues. After removal of 3 bases from V and 2 bases from J, the junction contained 6 bases not matched to a gene. The CDR3 here is CAWSDEGGQETQYF. The CDR3 nucleotides are TGTGCCTGGAGCGATGAGGGAGGGCAAGAGACCCAGTACTTC. Based on the CDR3 plus reference TRBV30 and TRBJ2-5, the full variable domain is SQTIHQWPATLVQPVGSPLSLECTVEGTSNPNLYWYRQAAGRGLQLLFYSVGIGQISSEVPQNLSASRPQDRQFILSSKKLLLSDSGFYLCAWSDEGGQETQYFGPGTRLLVL.

This clonotype appeared many times. The chain recombines TRBV29-1 with TRBJ1-2, with D perhaps matching TRBD1 (6 bases). Trimming removed 6 bases from V and 0 bases from J, with 14 bases in between. The CDR3 sequence is 14 residues long. CDR1 and CDR2 from the germline V gene are SQVTM and ANQGSEA. DNA of the CDR3: TGCAGCGTCGATCCGGGACAATCTAACTATGGCTACACCTTC. The encoded protein is CSVDPGQSNYGYTF. Full variable domain (rest looked up from reference TRBV29-1 and TRBJ1-2): SAVISQKPSRDICQRGTSLTIQCQVDSQVTMMFWYRQQPGQSLTLIATANQGSEATYESGFVIDKFPISRPNLTFSTLTVSNMSPEDSSIYLCSVDPGQSNYGYTFGSGTRLTVV.

This clonotype was found many times. The rearrangement uses TRBV7-3 and TRBJ2-5; 9 nucleotides line up with TRBD1. The CDR3 consists of 14 residues. V was clipped by 2 bases and J by 5 bases; unmatched bases: 3. CDR1 is SGHTA, CDR2 FQGTGA, per germline. The DNA for the CDR3 is TGTGCCAGCAGCTTAGCGGGACAGGGCGAGACCCAGTACTTC. Translated, it gives CASSLAGQGETQYF.

There are many counts of this clonotype. This chain connects TRBV10-3 to TRBJ2-5; 8 bases map to TRBD2. V dropped 10 bases and J dropped 1; count of bases not matched to a gene: 11. This CDR3 region has 15 residues. Germline loops: CDR1 ENHRY, CDR2 SYGVKD. The CDR3 sequence: CATGRDSGGQETQYF. The CDR3 bases are TGTGCCACCGGGAGGGATTCGGGGGGCCAAGAGACCCAGTACTTC.

This clonotype was observed at least ten times. This rearrangement joins TRBV7-9 to TRBJ2-1; 8 bases are a match to TRBD2. The CDR3 runs to 15 residues. CDR1 SEHNR and CDR2 FQNEAQ come from the germline V gene (reference sequence). Trimming at V came to 5 bases and at J to 2 bases, leaving 5 bases not matched to a gene. The CDR3 is CASSESGSTYNEQFF. The CDR3 DNA follows: TGTGCCAGCAGCGAAAGCGGGAGTACCTACAATGAGCAGTTCTTC.

Many counts were recorded for this clonotype. The chain employs TRBV24-1 and TRBJ2-1; 11 bases match TRBD2. The junction had 6 bases not matched to a gene; V was cut back by 4 bases and J by 5 bases. Germline V gene data show CDR1 as KGHDR and CDR2 as SFDVKD. The CDR3 contains 16 residues. CDR3: CATSDRGLAAHNEQFF. CDR3 in DNA: TGTGCCACCAGTGACAGGGGACTAGCGGCCCACAATGAGCAGTTCTTC.

In this sample, this clonotype turned up many times. A junction boundary mismatches the germline segment, possibly from a read error. The chain has TRBV12-3 or TRBV12-4 and TRBJ1-6, with D possibly TRBD1 on 6 matching bases. The CDR3 contains 13 residues. CDR3 in amino acids: CASSLAGAKPLHF. The CDR3 DNA reads as TGTGCCAGCAGCTTAGCGGGGGCTAAACCCCTCCACTTT.

To note about this clonotype: A junction end diverges from the germline sequence, so it may reflect a read error. The gene calls are TRBV3-1 and TRBJ2-7, with D possibly TRBD1 on 5 matching bases. The V gene's germline CDR1 is LGHDT and CDR2 YNNKEL (reference sequence). CDR3 size: 13 residues. CDR3 protein: CASSQDGAYEQNF. In nucleotides, the CDR3 is TGTGCCAGCAGCCAAGATGGGGCCTATGAGCAGAACTTC.

This clonotype was recorded many times. The chain carries TRBV24-1 and TRBJ2-3; 7 nucleotides align to TRBD1. CDR1 is KGHDR, CDR2 SFDVKD, per germline. The CDR3 has 18 amino acids. J gave up 6 bases and V 4 bases, and 18 bases lay outside the gene matches. Written as DNA, the CDR3 is TGTGCCACCAGTGACCCGACCGGGACAGCGCTCTCTACGGATACGCAGTATTTT. It encodes CATSDPTGTALSTDTQYF.